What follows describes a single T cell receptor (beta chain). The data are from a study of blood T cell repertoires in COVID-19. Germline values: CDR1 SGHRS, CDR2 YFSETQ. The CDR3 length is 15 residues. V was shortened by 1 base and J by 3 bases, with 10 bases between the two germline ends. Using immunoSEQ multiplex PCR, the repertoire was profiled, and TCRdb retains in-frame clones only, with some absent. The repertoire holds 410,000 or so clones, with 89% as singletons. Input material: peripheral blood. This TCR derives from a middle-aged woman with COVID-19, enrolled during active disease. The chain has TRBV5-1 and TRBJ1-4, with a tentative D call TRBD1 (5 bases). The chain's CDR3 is CASSLSGLANEKLFF. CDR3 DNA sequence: TGCGCCAGCAGCTTGTCAGGGCTCGCTAATGAAAAACTGTTTTTT.